What follows describes a single T cell receptor (beta chain). Its antigen is undetermined. The entry originates in a study of CD8 T cells in ankylosing spondylitis. Whole-study findings and limits: Prior work had noted some motif variants in reactive arthritis blood and synovial fluid. Characteristic of ankylosing spondylitis blood, it appeared, was a TCR beta motif comprising several highly homologous variants. Matched ankylosing spondylitis synovial fluid reportedly contained a significantly enriched population of disease-linked clones.

CDR3 length equals 15 residues. Per the germline V gene, CDR1 is KGHSH and CDR2 is LQKENI. After removal of 6 bases from V and 2 bases from J, the junction contained 7 bases not matched to a gene. The TCR beta libraries were generated through quantitative 5'-RACE incorporating molecular barcodes. Using its own MiXCR run on the 5' RACE reads, TCRdb lists one record per CDR3 protein. The sample shows 300,000 to 400,000 distinct CDR3 sequences, around 20% of them seen only once. The sample was blood, either unsorted or a sorted T cell fraction (not recorded which). The source of this sequence is a male donor with ankylosing spondylitis. The chain links TRBV18 to TRBJ2-7; 10 bases line up with TRBD1. CDR3 amino acids: CASSPGQGVAYEQYF. The CDR3 DNA reads as TGTGCCAGCTCCCCTGGACAGGGGGTCGCCTACGAGCAGTACTTC.